The 6 T cell receptor beta chains in this list originate from one sample, sequenced in a study of shared clonotypes between healthy human individuals. Clones were sequenced by immunoSEQ multiplex PCR, and TCRdb holds only the in-frame ones, with some missing. The table lists around 2.5 million clones, approximately 93% of them singletons. Sequenced: naive CD4+ T cells from PBMCs. The subset here: CD45RA+ positively selected. The source is a man younger than 35 in good health. Some clones in this sample may be carry-over from other donors' samples.

This chain uses TRBV6-1 with TRBJ2-1; 10 bases map to TRBD1. Trimming at V came to 6 bases and at J to 7 bases, leaving 6 bases not matched to a gene. Germline V gives CDR1 MNHNS, CDR2 SASEGT. The CDR3 has 14 amino acids. The CDR3 DNA reads as TGTGCCAGCAGCCAGGTGGGACAGGGGAATGAGCAGTTCTTC. Amino acid sequence: CASSQVGQGNEQFF.

V and J are TRBV27 and TRBJ2-1, with 7 bases aligning to TRBD2. V shed 7 bases and J 9 bases; nucleotides not matched to a gene: 12. The CDR3 covers 14 residues. Germline V gene data show CDR1 as MNHEY and CDR2 as SMNVEV (reference sequence). The CDR3 spells CASTTRLTGGEQFF. The DNA of the CDR3 is TGTGCCAGCACCACCCGTCTTACGGGGGGTGAGCAGTTCTTC.

V and J are TRBV27 and TRBJ1-2; possible D gene TRBD1, 5 bases. The CDR3 totals 17 residues. V was cut by 3 bases and J by 8 bases, with 25 bases left in between. Germline V lookup: CDR1 MNHEY, CDR2 SMNVEV (reference sequence). The CDR3 region has the DNA TGTGCCAGCAGTTTGACACCCGGGACGGCCCCTCGGGAGGGCTACACCTTC. This gives the protein CASSLTPGTAPREGYTF.

V gene TRBV10-3 combines with J gene TRBJ2-7, with D unresolved. This CDR3 has 14 residues. V lost 11 bases and J 0 bases, leaving 17 bases between the germline ends. CDR1 is ENHRY, CDR2 SYGVKD, per germline. The chain's CDR3 is CASMSSATSYEQYF. Here the CDR3 DNA reads TGTGCCTCAATGAGTAGTGCTACCTCCTACGAGCAGTACTTC.

On this clone itself: Compared with germline, one end of the junction differs, possibly owing to a read error. This rearrangement joins TRBV18 to TRBJ2-2; 9 bases map to TRBD1. This CDR3 comprises 16 residues. Germline CDR1 and CDR2: KGHSH and LQKENI. DNA of the CDR3: TGTGCCAGCTCACCATCGGGGACAGGGAACAACGGGGAGCTGTTTTTT. As protein: CASSPSGTGNNGELFF.

V and J are TRBV7-2 and TRBJ2-5; 9 nucleotides match TRBD1. The V segment lost 1 base and the J segment 0 bases; nucleotides outside the gene matches: 6. Germline CDR1 is SGHTA and CDR2 is FQGNSA. This CDR3 is built from 17 residues. The CDR3: CASSLGYRGPDQETQYF. In DNA form, the CDR3 reads TGTGCCAGCAGCTTAGGTTACAGGGGGCCTGACCAAGAGACCCAGTACTTC.